This TCR beta chain comes out of a study of cytomegalovirus exposure and HLA in healthy donors. Data came from immunoSEQ multiplex PCR; TCRdb stores just in-frame clones and leaves some out. The sample carries some 72,000 clones, almost 97% recorded once. J gave up 3 bases and V 4 bases, and 5 bases lay outside the gene matches. Germline CDR1 is MGHDK and CDR2 is SYGVNS. This CDR3 has 16 residues. V and J are TRBV25-1 and TRBJ2-6; 8 positions match TRBD1. The source of this sequence is a man aged 18-30 years in good health and CMV-seropositive. The specimen sequenced was PBMCs. In DNA form, the CDR3 reads TGTGCCAGCAGTGTCGGACAGGGTGGTGGGGCCAACGTCCTGACTTTC. It codes for CASSVGQGGGANVLTF.